This TCR beta chain was recorded in a study of blood T cell repertoires in COVID-19. The CDR3 runs to 13 residues. Trimming removed 3 bases from V and 6 bases from J, with 10 bases in between. In the authors' workflow: Estimation of nucleated cell counts was performed using reference gene primer amplification. The data were produced by immunoSEQ multiplex PCR, yet TCRdb's version contains in-frame clones alone and is incomplete. The DNA gave D and trimming, while V, J and clone size come from that table. The sample has some 120,000 clones, more than 75% seen once. This clonotype originated in a human donor in a cohort sampled during active COVID-19. The V and J genes are TRBV12-3 or TRBV12-4 and TRBJ2-3; the D is unclear. The sample was peripheral blood. The DNA for the CDR3 is TGTGCCAGCAGTTTTACCGAGGCGGATACGCAGTATTTT. Residues: CASSFTEADTQYF.